These 8 T cell receptor beta chains came from one sample sequenced in a study of blood T cells in healthy people across ages. Then a second PCR, running about 6 to 11 cycles, was carried out with a sample-barcoded 5' primer and a J-beta primer mix. TCRdb itself ran the 5' RACE reads through MiXCR, one entry per CDR3 protein. This sample has roughly 800,000 distinct CDR3 sequences, with around half found just once. Input material: blood. The receptor source for this set is a man at least 80 years old in good health.

V usage is TRBV18 and J usage is TRBJ2-1, with unresolved D. Germline V CDR1 and CDR2: KGHSH, LQKENI. The CDR3 runs 15 residues. With 3 bases removed from V and 0 bases from J, the gap between germline ends came to 9 bases. The CDR3 bases are TGTGCCAGCTCACCCTCTAGGAACTCCTACAATGAGCAGTTCTTC. Translating it yields CASSPSRNSYNEQFF.

This clonotype was detected once. A read error may account for a junction end that differs from germline. The chain joins TRBV10-3 to TRBJ2-7; the D gene could be TRBD1 or TRBD2 (5 bases each). Germline values: CDR1 ENHRY, CDR2 SYGVKD. CDR3 length equals 13 residues. The CDR3 protein is CATSGGLSYEQYF. Here the CDR3 DNA reads TGTGCCACCAGTGGGGGTCTCTCCTACGAGCAGTACTTC.

The chain uses TRBV20-1 and TRBJ1-2; the match to TRBD1 covers 7 bases. Trimming removed 2 bases from V and 0 bases from J; junction bases left unmatched: 9. CDR1 and CDR2 from the germline V gene are DFQATT and SNEGSKA (reference sequence). This CDR3 has 16 amino acids. The CDR3 DNA sequence: TGCAGTGCTAGACCCGGACAGGTGCTAGCTAACTATGGCTACACCTTC. Its protein product is CSARPGQVLANYGYTF.

This clonotype showed up many times. CDR3 sequence reads: CSVGGAETQYF. The CDR3 coding sequence is TGCAGCGTTGGAGGGGCGGAGACCCAGTACTTC. J is TRBJ2-5 and V is TRBV29-1; D assignment may be TRBD1 or TRBD2 (5 bases each). CDR1 and CDR2 (germline): SQVTM, ANQGSEA. V shed 4 bases and J shed 5 bases, with 8 bases lying between them. This CDR3 comprises 11 residues.

This clonotype occurred a few times. V and J are TRBV6-5 and TRBJ2-5, with 8 bases lining up with TRBD2. V was clipped by 7 bases and J by 9 bases; unmatched bases: 4. This CDR3 is 11 amino acids long. Germline V gene lookup returns CDR1 MNHEY and CDR2 SVGAGI. The CDR3 protein is CASTSRGAQYF. DNA for the CDR3: TGTGCCAGCACCTCGCGGGGGGCCCAGTACTTC.

This clonotype was recorded many times. The V call is TRBV4-1, the J call TRBJ2-4; TRBD1 might be the D (6 bases). From germline, CDR1 is MGHRA and CDR2 YSYEKL. V lost 5 bases and J 0 bases, leaving 11 bases between the germline ends. The CDR3 is 15 amino acids. The CDR3 loop reads CASSYRTEAKNIQYF. The CDR3 region has the DNA TGCGCCAGCAGCTACCGGACAGAAGCCAAAAACATTCAGTACTTC.

CDR3 sequence (DNA): TGTGCCAGCATCTTGGCCCTAGGGTACAATGAGCAGTTCTTC. It encodes CASILALGYNEQFF. This chain uses TRBV7-2 with TRBJ2-1; no firm D call. Trimming removed 7 bases from V and 4 bases from J, with 14 bases in between. The CDR3 spans 14 residues. CDR1 SGHTA and CDR2 FQGNSA come from the germline V gene.

This clonotype was observed a single time. V gene TRBV7-9 combines with J gene TRBJ2-5, with 7 bases fitting TRBD1. The CDR3 sequence is 11 residues long. With 5 bases clipped from V and 11 bases from J, the junction kept 5 bases outside the gene matches. Germline V lookup: CDR1 SEHNR, CDR2 FQNEAQ (reference sequence). CDR3 nucleotides: TGTGCCAGCAGCCACACAGGGGAGCAGTACTTC. This sequence encodes CASSHTGEQYF. The whole variable domain, remainder taken from reference TRBV7-9 and TRBJ2-5, is DTGVSQNPRHKITKRGQNVTFRCDPISEHNRLYWYRQTLGQGPEFLTYFQNEAQLEKSRLLSDRFSAERPKGSFSTLEIQRTEQGDSAMYLCASSHTGEQYFGPGTRLLVL.